Listed below are T cell receptor beta chains from one sample, sequenced in a study of blood T cell repertoires in COVID-19. Sequencing was performed with immunoSEQ multiplex PCR; in TCRdb, only in-frame clones are kept and a portion is missing. The repertoire holds roughly 340,000 clones, with roughly 90% as singletons. Specimen: peripheral blood. The receptors were gathered from a woman between 25 and 40 years old with COVID-19, enrolled during active disease. Each CDR3 is given with its conserved first and last residue. Each record gives: V gene, D gene, clone size, J gene, CDR3 DNA, CDR3 protein. A D gene is named only where the DNA matches it firmly. Rows give clone size only sometimes, using once, few, many, or a class for an expanded clone.

v_call: TRBV6-2/TRBV6-3; d_call: .; clone_size: once; j_call: TRBJ1-2; cdr3_nt: TGTGCCAGCAGCCTAGGGGAGGCCAGCACCTTC; cdr3_aa: CASSLGEASTF
v_call: TRBV2; d_call: .; clone_size: .; j_call: TRBJ2-1; cdr3_nt: TGTGCCAGCAGTGAAGAGACTGGGAGGGAGCAGTTCTTC; cdr3_aa: CASSEETGREQFF
v_call: TRBV5-6; d_call: TRBD1; clone_size: .; j_call: TRBJ1-6; cdr3_nt: TGTGCCAGCGTACAGGGGGCAGGGAATTCACCCCTCCACTTT; cdr3_aa: CASVQGAGNSPLHF
v_call: TRBV7-7; d_call: .; clone_size: .; j_call: TRBJ2-2; cdr3_nt: TGTGCTAGCAGACCCATTCTGGATTGCGGCGGGGAGCTGTTTTTT; cdr3_aa: CASRPILDCGGELFF
v_call: TRBV18; d_call: TRBD1; clone_size: .; j_call: TRBJ2-7; cdr3_nt: TGTGCCAGCTCACCAGGGACAGGCCGGTACGAGCAGTACTTC; cdr3_aa: CASSPGTGRYEQYF
v_call: TRBV5-4; d_call: TRBD1; clone_size: .; j_call: TRBJ2-6; cdr3_nt: TGTGCCAGCACCGGGACAGGGGCACATGGGGCCAACGTCCTGACTTTC; cdr3_aa: CASTGTGAHGANVLTF
v_call: TRBV19; d_call: TRBD1; clone_size: once; j_call: TRBJ1-1; cdr3_nt: TGTGCCAGTAGTTCGACAGGGTCCCCTGGGGCTTTCTTT; cdr3_aa: CASSSTGSPGAFF
v_call: TRBV24-1; d_call: TRBD2; clone_size: .; j_call: TRBJ2-1; cdr3_nt: TGTGCCACCAGTGATCTTTGGACTAGCGGCGGCAATGAGCAGTTCTTC; cdr3_aa: CATSDLWTSGGNEQFF
v_call: TRBV10-3; d_call: .; clone_size: .; j_call: TRBJ1-6; cdr3_nt: TGTGCCATCAACCGGGACACTTCTTCACCCCTCCACTTT; cdr3_aa: CAINRDTSSPLHF
v_call: TRBV5-5; d_call: .; clone_size: .; j_call: TRBJ1-5; cdr3_nt: TGTGCCAGCAGCTTACCAGCGGAGGGAGGCGCCCAGCATTTT; cdr3_aa: CASSLPAEGGAQHF
v_call: TRBV6-5; d_call: .; clone_size: .; j_call: TRBJ1-3; cdr3_nt: TGTGCCAGCAGTTCCCGGTTGTCTGGAAACACCATATATTTT; cdr3_aa: CASSSRLSGNTIYF
v_call: TRBV6-5; d_call: TRBD1; clone_size: .; j_call: TRBJ2-1; cdr3_nt: TGTGCCAGCAGTCGGACAGGGGGCGCCTACAATGAGCAGTTCTTC; cdr3_aa: CASSRTGGAYNEQFF
v_call: TRBV29-1; d_call: .; clone_size: .; j_call: TRBJ2-3; cdr3_nt: TGCAGCGTTGCCGACTACGATCCTGGGGATACGCAGTATTTT; cdr3_aa: CSVADYDPGDTQYF
v_call: TRBV7-2; d_call: TRBD1; clone_size: .; j_call: TRBJ1-2; cdr3_nt: TGTGCCAGCAGCCCCGGGACAGCTTCTAACTATGGCTACACCTTC; cdr3_aa: CASSPGTASNYGYTF
v_call: TRBV10-2; d_call: .; clone_size: .; j_call: TRBJ2-2; cdr3_nt: TGCGCCAGCAATCCGGGGGGCCCGGGTACCGGGGAGCTGTTTTTT; cdr3_aa: CASNPGGPGTGELFF
v_call: TRBV6-2/TRBV6-3; d_call: TRBD1; clone_size: .; j_call: TRBJ1-4; cdr3_nt: TGTGCCAGCAGTTTCTCCGGGACAGTGGGTGAAAAACTGTTTTTT; cdr3_aa: CASSFSGTVGEKLFF
v_call: TRBV5-1; d_call: .; clone_size: .; j_call: TRBJ2-1; cdr3_nt: TGCGCCAGCAGCTTGGAGAACGGCAATGAGCAGTTCTTC; cdr3_aa: CASSLENGNEQFF
v_call: TRBV29-1; d_call: TRBD1; clone_size: once; j_call: TRBJ2-2; cdr3_nt: TGCAGCGTTGATAGGGGGCCGGGCACCGGGGAGCTGTTTTTT; cdr3_aa: CSVDRGPGTGELFF
v_call: TRBV19; d_call: .; clone_size: .; j_call: TRBJ1-1; cdr3_nt: TGTGCCAGTAGTACGAGAGGGAACACTGAAGCTTTCTTT; cdr3_aa: CASSTRGNTEAFF
v_call: TRBV6-5; d_call: .; clone_size: .; j_call: TRBJ1-5; cdr3_nt: TGTGCCAGTGGAATCGGAGGCAATCAGCCCCAGCATTTT; cdr3_aa: CASGIGGNQPQHF
v_call: TRBV19; d_call: TRBD1; clone_size: .; j_call: TRBJ1-1; cdr3_nt: TGTGCCACTCGATTAGGGGGCGTGTACACTGAAGCTTTCTTT; cdr3_aa: CATRLGGVYTEAFF
v_call: TRBV2; d_call: TRBD1; clone_size: .; j_call: TRBJ1-5; cdr3_nt: TGTGCCAGCACCTCTGGACAGGGCGGCAATCAGCCCCAGCATTTT; cdr3_aa: CASTSGQGGNQPQHF
v_call: TRBV27; d_call: TRBD2; clone_size: .; j_call: TRBJ2-1; cdr3_nt: TGTGCCAGCAGTTCCGGGACTAGCGGGCTTTTTTATGAGCAGTTCTTC; cdr3_aa: CASSSGTSGLFYEQFF
v_call: TRBV6-5; d_call: .; clone_size: .; j_call: TRBJ1-2; cdr3_nt: TGTGCCAGCAGCTCGACACCGAACTATGGCTACACCTTC; cdr3_aa: CASSSTPNYGYTF
v_call: TRBV6-6; d_call: TRBD1; clone_size: .; j_call: TRBJ1-1; cdr3_nt: TGTGCCAGCAGCTTCGAGGACAGGCAAGCTTTCTTT; cdr3_aa: CASSFEDRQAFF
v_call: TRBV19; d_call: .; clone_size: .; j_call: TRBJ1-1; cdr3_nt: TGTGCCAGTAGTAGGTGGCCTGAAGCTTTCTTT; cdr3_aa: CASSRWPEAFF
v_call: TRBV11-3; d_call: .; clone_size: .; j_call: TRBJ2-4; cdr3_nt: TGTGCCAGCAGCTTACGCGGGATCGAAAACATTCAGTACTTC; cdr3_aa: CASSLRGIENIQYF
v_call: TRBV18; d_call: .; clone_size: .; j_call: TRBJ2-7; cdr3_nt: TGTGCCAGCTCACCACCCCGGGTAAACTCCTACGAGCAGTACTTC; cdr3_aa: CASSPPRVNSYEQYF
v_call: TRBV10-3; d_call: .; clone_size: .; j_call: TRBJ2-7; cdr3_nt: TGTGCCAGCACCGGGAGCTCCTACGAGCAGTACTTC; cdr3_aa: CASTGSSYEQYF
v_call: TRBV6-4; d_call: .; clone_size: few; j_call: TRBJ1-5; cdr3_nt: TGTGCCAGCAGTGCCCAGGGAGGGGGCAATCAGCCCCAGCATTTT; cdr3_aa: CASSAQGGGNQPQHF
v_call: TRBV7-2; d_call: TRBD1; clone_size: once; j_call: TRBJ2-3; cdr3_nt: TGTGCCAGCAGCTTTGGGACAGGGTATCTCTCGCAGTATTTT; cdr3_aa: CASSFGTGYLSQYF
v_call: TRBV19; d_call: .; clone_size: .; j_call: TRBJ2-2; cdr3_nt: TGTGCCAGTAGGACCGGGACTGCGAACACCGGGGAGCTGTTTTTT; cdr3_aa: CASRTGTANTGELFF
v_call: TRBV19; d_call: .; clone_size: .; j_call: TRBJ2-7; cdr3_nt: TGTGCCAGTAGTATAGCTCGGGGCAGGGGGGACGAGCAGTACTTC; cdr3_aa: CASSIARGRGDEQYF
v_call: TRBV2; d_call: .; clone_size: .; j_call: TRBJ2-7; cdr3_nt: TGTGCTTCGCTCGAAGGGGGGGGATTTTACGAGCAGTACTTC; cdr3_aa: CASLEGGGFYEQYF
v_call: TRBV4-3; d_call: TRBD1; clone_size: once; j_call: TRBJ1-1; cdr3_nt: TGCGCCAGCAGCCAGGCACAGGGGGCCCTTGAGGCTTTCTTT; cdr3_aa: CASSQAQGALEAFF
v_call: TRBV28; d_call: .; clone_size: .; j_call: TRBJ2-1; cdr3_nt: TGTGCCAGCAGTTCCGGGTGGGCCTACAATGAGCAGTTCTTC; cdr3_aa: CASSSGWAYNEQFF
v_call: TRBV11-2; d_call: TRBD2; clone_size: .; j_call: TRBJ2-5; cdr3_nt: TGTGCCAGCAGCTTAGCCTACGGGACTAGCGGGGGAAAAGAGACCCAGTACTTC; cdr3_aa: CASSLAYGTSGGKETQYF
v_call: TRBV11-2; d_call: .; clone_size: .; j_call: TRBJ1-2; cdr3_nt: TGTGCCAGCAGCTCCCGGACCGGAGGCTATGGCTACACCTTC; cdr3_aa: CASSSRTGGYGYTF
v_call: TRBV28; d_call: .; clone_size: .; j_call: TRBJ1-5; cdr3_nt: TGTGCCAGCAGTTCCTACTTAGGCAATCAGCCCCAGCATTTT; cdr3_aa: CASSSYLGNQPQHF
v_call: TRBV15; d_call: .; clone_size: .; j_call: TRBJ1-4; cdr3_nt: TGTGCCACCAGCAGAGATAACTACCCGGGAGGTAATGAAAAACTGTTTTTT; cdr3_aa: CATSRDNYPGGNEKLFF
v_call: TRBV5-1; d_call: .; clone_size: .; j_call: TRBJ2-2; cdr3_nt: TGCGCCAGCAGCTACACACCTCACCTCATGCCCGGGGAGCTGTTTTTT; cdr3_aa: CASSYTPHLMPGELFF
v_call: TRBV29-1; d_call: TRBD1; clone_size: .; j_call: TRBJ1-1; cdr3_nt: TGCAGCGTAGTGACAGGGGTCACTGAAGCTTTCTTT; cdr3_aa: CSVVTGVTEAFF
v_call: TRBV6-2/TRBV6-3; d_call: .; clone_size: .; j_call: TRBJ1-4; cdr3_nt: TGTGCCAGCAGTTACAGAGCTCCAAGTGAAAAACTGTTTTTT; cdr3_aa: CASSYRAPSEKLFF
v_call: TRBV4-3; d_call: .; clone_size: .; j_call: TRBJ1-1; cdr3_nt: TGCGCCAGCAGCCAAGATGGAGGACGGTCTATAGTGAACACTGAAGCTTTCTTT; cdr3_aa: CASSQDGGRSIVNTEAFF
v_call: TRBV11-2; d_call: TRBD2; clone_size: .; j_call: TRBJ2-2; cdr3_nt: TGTGCCAGCAGCCTACTAGCGGGAGTCCCCGGGGAGCTGTTTTTT; cdr3_aa: CASSLLAGVPGELFF
v_call: TRBV6-5; d_call: .; clone_size: few; j_call: TRBJ2-1; cdr3_nt: TGTGCCAGCAGTTACAAGTACCGGGGGAATGAGCAGTTCTTC; cdr3_aa: CASSYKYRGNEQFF
v_call: TRBV29-1; d_call: .; clone_size: .; j_call: TRBJ2-2; cdr3_nt: TGCAGCGTTGAAGATTGGCCGAACACCGGGGAGCTGTTTTTT; cdr3_aa: CSVEDWPNTGELFF
v_call: TRBV19; d_call: .; clone_size: .; j_call: TRBJ1-5; cdr3_nt: TGTGCCAGTAGTATCAGGGTGAATCAGCCCCAGCATTTT; cdr3_aa: CASSIRVNQPQHF
v_call: TRBV5-1; d_call: .; clone_size: once; j_call: TRBJ2-2; cdr3_nt: TGCGCCACCCAGTCCAGGGTTAACACCGGGGAGCTGTTTTTT; cdr3_aa: CATQSRVNTGELFF
v_call: TRBV5-5; d_call: .; clone_size: .; j_call: TRBJ2-2; cdr3_nt: TGTGCCAGCAACATTCCCGGGGAGCTGTTTTTT; cdr3_aa: CASNIPGELFF
v_call: TRBV4-3; d_call: TRBD2; clone_size: .; j_call: TRBJ2-3; cdr3_nt: TGCGCCAGCAGCCAAACTAGCGGGAGCACAGATACGCAGTATTTT; cdr3_aa: CASSQTSGSTDTQYF
v_call: TRBV2; d_call: .; clone_size: .; j_call: TRBJ2-7; cdr3_nt: TGTGCCACAAAAGGGGGGGGAGCCTACGAGCAGTACTTC; cdr3_aa: CATKGGGAYEQYF
v_call: TRBV21-1; d_call: .; clone_size: .; j_call: TRBJ2-7; cdr3_nt: TGTGCCAGCAGCAAAGCGCTGGAGGGGGCGAGGGAGCAGTACTTC; cdr3_aa: CASSKALEGAREQYF
v_call: TRBV5-8; d_call: TRBD1; clone_size: .; j_call: TRBJ2-7; cdr3_nt: TGTGCCAGCGCAGGCCCTAGGGGGCGATACGAGCAGTACTTC; cdr3_aa: CASAGPRGRYEQYF
v_call: TRBV19; d_call: .; clone_size: .; j_call: TRBJ2-3; cdr3_nt: TGTGCCACGAGAGCCAGGGGACCAGATACGCAGTATTTT; cdr3_aa: CATRARGPDTQYF